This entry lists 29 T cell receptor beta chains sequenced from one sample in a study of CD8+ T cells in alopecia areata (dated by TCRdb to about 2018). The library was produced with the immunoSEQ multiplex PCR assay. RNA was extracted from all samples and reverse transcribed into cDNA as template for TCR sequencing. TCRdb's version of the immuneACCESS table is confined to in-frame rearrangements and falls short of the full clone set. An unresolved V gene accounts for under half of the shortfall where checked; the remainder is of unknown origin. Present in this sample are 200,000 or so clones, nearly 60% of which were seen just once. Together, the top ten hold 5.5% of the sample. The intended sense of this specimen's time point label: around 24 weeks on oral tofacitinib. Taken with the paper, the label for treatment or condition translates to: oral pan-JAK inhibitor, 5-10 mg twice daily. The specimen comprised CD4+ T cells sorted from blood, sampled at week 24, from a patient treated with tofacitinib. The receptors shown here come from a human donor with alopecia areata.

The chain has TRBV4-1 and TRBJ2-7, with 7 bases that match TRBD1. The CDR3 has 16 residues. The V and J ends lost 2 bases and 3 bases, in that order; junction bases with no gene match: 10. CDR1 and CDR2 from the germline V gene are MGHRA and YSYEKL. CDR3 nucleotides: TGCGCCAGCAGCCAAACCGGGACAGAAAAAGGCTACGAGCAGTACTTC. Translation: CASSQTGTEKGYEQYF.

The CDR3 DNA is TGTGCCTCGACTCCTAGCGGGGGGGCCAATGAGCAGTTCTTC. Amino acid sequence: CASTPSGGANEQFF. This chain uses TRBV10-3 with TRBJ2-1; TRBD2 matches at 12 bases. V lost 11 bases and J lost 6; bases outside the gene matches: 8. CDR3 length equals 14 residues. The V gene's germline CDR1 is ENHRY and CDR2 SYGVKD.

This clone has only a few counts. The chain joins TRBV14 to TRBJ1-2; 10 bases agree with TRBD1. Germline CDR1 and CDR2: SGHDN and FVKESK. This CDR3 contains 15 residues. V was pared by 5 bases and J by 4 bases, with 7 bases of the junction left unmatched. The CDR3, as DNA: TGTGCCAGCAGCGGAAAGACAGGGGGCTCCTATGGCTACACCTTC. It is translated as CASSGKTGGSYGYTF.

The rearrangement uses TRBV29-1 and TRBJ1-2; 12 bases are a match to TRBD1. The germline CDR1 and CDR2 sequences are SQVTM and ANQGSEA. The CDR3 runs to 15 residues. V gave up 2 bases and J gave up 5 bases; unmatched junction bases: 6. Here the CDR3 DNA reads TGCAGCGTTGAACCCCGGGACAGGGGGCTGTATGGCTACACCTTC. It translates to CSVEPRDRGLYGYTF.

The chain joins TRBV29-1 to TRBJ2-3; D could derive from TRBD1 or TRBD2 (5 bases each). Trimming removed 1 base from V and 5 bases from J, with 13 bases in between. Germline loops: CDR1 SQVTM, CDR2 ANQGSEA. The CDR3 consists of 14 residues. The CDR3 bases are TGCAGCGTTGAAGCTTCCGGGGACGTAGATACGCAGTATTTT. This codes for CSVEASGDVDTQYF.

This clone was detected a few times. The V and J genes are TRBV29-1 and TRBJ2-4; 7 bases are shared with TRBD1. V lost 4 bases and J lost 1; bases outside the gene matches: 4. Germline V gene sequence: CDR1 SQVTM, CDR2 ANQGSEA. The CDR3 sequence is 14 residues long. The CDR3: CSVGTQGAKNIQYF. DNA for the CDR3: TGCAGCGTTGGAACACAGGGGGCCAAAAACATTCAGTACTTC.

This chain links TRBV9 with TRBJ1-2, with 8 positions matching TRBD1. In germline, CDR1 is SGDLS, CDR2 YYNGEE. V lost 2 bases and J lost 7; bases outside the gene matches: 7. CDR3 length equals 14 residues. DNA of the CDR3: TGTGCCAGCAGCGTCATGGACAGGGATCCTGGCTACACCTTC. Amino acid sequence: CASSVMDRDPGYTF.

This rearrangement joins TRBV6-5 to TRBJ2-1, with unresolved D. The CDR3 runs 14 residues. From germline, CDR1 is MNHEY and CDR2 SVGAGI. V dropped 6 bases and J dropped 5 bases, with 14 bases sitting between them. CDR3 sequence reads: CASRTALVNNEQFF. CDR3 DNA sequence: TGTGCCAGCAGAACGGCACTCGTCAACAATGAGCAGTTCTTC.

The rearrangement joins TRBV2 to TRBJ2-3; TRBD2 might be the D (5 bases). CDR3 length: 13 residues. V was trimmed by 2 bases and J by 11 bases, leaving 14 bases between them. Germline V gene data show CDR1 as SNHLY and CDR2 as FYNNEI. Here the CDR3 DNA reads TGTGCCAGCAGTGAATCTTTGACGGGAAAGCAGTATTTT. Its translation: CASSESLTGKQYF.

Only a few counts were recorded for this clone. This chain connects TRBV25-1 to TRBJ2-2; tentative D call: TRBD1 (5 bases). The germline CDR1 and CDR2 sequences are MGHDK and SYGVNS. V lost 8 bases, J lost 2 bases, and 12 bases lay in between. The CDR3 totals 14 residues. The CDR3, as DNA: TGTGCCAGCCGGCCGCAGGGTAACACCGGGGAGCTGTTTTTT. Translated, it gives CASRPQGNTGELFF.

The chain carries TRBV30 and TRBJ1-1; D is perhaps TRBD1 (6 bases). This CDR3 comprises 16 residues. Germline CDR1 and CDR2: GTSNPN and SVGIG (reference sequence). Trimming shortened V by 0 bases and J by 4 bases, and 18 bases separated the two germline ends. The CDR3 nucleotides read TGTGCCTGGAGTGTATGGTCGACAGGAGGAAGCACTGAAGCTTTCTTT. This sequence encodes CAWSVWSTGGSTEAFF.

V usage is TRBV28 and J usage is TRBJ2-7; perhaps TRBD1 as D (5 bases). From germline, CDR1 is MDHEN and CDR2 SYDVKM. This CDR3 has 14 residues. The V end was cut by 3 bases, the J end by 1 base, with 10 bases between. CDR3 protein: CASSLLDKSYEQYF. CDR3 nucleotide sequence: TGTGCCAGCAGTTTGTTGGACAAGTCCTACGAGCAGTACTTC.

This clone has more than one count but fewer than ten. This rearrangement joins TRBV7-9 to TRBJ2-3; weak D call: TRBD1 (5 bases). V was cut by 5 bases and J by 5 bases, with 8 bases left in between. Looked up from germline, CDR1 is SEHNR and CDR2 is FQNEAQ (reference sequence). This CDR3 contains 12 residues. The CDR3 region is CASSLDRDTQYF. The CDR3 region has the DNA TGTGCCAGCAGCCTTGACAGAGATACGCAGTATTTT.

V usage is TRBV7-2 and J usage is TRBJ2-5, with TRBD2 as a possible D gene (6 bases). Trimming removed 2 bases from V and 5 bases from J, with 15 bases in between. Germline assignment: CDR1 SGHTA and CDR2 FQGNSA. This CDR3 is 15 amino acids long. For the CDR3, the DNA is TGTGCCAGCAGCTTAAATTGGAGGGCGGGGGAGACCCAGTACTTC. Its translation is CASSLNWRAGETQYF.

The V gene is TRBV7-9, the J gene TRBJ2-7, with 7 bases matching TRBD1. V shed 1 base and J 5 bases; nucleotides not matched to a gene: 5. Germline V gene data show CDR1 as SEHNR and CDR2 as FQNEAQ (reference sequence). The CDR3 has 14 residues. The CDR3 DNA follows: TGTGCCAGCAGCTTAGGACAGGGAGTCCACGAGCAGTACTTC. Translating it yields CASSLGQGVHEQYF.

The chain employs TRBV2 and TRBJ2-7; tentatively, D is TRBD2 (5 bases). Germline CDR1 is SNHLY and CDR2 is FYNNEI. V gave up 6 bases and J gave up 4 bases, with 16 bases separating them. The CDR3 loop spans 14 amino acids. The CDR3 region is CASRMAPGDYEQYF. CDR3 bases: TGTGCCAGCAGGATGGCGCCCGGGGATTACGAGCAGTACTTC.

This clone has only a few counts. CDR3 nucleotide sequence: TGTGCCAGCAGTCTTACGGGGGGGTATGCTTTCTTT. This sequence encodes CASSLTGGYAFF. The chain links TRBV25-1 to TRBJ1-1, with a tentative D call TRBD1 (5 bases). With 5 bases removed from V and 11 bases from J, the gap between germline ends came to 15 bases. The CDR3 is 12 residues long. The V gene's germline CDR1 is MGHDK and CDR2 SYGVNS. Filled out from reference TRBV25-1 and TRBJ1-1, the complete variable domain reads EADIYQTPRYLVIGTGKKITLECSQTMGHDKMYWYQQDPGMELHLIHYSYGVNSTEKGDLSSESTVSRIRTEHFPLTLESARPSHTSQYLCASSLTGGYAFFGQGTRLTVV.

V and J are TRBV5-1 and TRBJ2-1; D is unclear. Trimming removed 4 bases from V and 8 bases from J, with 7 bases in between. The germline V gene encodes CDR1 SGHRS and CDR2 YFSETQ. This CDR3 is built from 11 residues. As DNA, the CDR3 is TGCGCCAGCAGCCAGATTCATGAGCAGTTCTTC. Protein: CASSQIHEQFF. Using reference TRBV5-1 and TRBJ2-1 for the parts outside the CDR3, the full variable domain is KAGVTQTPRYLIKTRGQQVTLSCSPISGHRSVSWYQQTPGQGLQFLFEYFSETQRNKGNFPGRFSGRQFSNSRSEMNVSTLELGDSALYLCASSQIHEQFFGPGTRLTVL.

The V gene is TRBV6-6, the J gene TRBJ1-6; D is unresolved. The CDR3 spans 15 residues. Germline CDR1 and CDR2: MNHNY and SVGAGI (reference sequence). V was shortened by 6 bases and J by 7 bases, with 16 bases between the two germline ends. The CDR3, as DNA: TGTGCCAGCAGACCCCGTGAGGGAGGCAATTCACCCCTCCACTTT. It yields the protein CASRPREGGNSPLHF.

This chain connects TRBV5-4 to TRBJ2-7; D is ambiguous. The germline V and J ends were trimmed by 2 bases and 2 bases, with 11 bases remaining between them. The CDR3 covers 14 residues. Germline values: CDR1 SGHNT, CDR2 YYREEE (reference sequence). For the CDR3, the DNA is TGTGCCAGCAGCTTTGGCGGACGTACCTACGAGCAGTACTTC. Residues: CASSFGGRTYEQYF.

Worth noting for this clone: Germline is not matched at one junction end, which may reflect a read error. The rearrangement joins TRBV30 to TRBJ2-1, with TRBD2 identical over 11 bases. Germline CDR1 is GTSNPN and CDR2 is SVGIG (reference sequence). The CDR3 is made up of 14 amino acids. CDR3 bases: TGTGCCTGGAGTGTAGCTAGCGGGGGGCACAATAAGCTCTTC. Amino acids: CAWSVASGGHNKLF.

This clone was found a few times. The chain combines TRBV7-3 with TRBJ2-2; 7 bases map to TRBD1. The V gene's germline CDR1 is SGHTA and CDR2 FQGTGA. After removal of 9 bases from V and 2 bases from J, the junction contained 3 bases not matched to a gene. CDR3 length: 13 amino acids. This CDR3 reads CASGTVNTGELFF. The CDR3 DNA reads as TGTGCCAGTGGGACAGTCAACACCGGGGAGCTGTTTTTT.

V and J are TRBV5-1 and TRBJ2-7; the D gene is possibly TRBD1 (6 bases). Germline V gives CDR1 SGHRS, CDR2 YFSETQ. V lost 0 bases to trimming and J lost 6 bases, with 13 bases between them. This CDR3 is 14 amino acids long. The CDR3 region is CASSLDRAQGEQYF. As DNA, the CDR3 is TGCGCCAGCAGCTTGGACAGGGCCCAGGGCGAGCAGTACTTC.

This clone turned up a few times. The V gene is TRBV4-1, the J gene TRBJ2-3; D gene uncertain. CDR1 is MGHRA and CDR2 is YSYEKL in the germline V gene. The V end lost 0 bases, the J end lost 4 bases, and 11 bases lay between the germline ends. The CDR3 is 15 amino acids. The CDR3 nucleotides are TGCGCCAGCAGCCAAGAGACCTCCCGACCAGATACGCAGTATTTT. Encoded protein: CASSQETSRPDTQYF.

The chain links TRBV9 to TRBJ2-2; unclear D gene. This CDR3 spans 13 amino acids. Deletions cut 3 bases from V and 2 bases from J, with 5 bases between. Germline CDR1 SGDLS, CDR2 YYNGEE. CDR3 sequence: CASSARNTGELFF. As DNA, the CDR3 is TGTGCCAGCAGCGCCCGAAACACCGGGGAGCTGTTTTTT.

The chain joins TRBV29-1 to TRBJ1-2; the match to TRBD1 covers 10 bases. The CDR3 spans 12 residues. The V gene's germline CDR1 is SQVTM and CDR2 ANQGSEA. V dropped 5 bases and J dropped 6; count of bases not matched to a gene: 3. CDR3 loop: CSVTGQGHGYTF. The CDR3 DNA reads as TGCAGCGTTACGGGACAGGGGCATGGCTACACCTTC.

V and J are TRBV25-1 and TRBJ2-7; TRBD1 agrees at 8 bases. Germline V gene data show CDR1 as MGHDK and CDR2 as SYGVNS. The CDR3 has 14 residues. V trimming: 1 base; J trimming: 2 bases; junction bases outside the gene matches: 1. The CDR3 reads CASSEWDRPYEQYF. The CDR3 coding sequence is TGTGCCAGCAGTGAATGGGACAGGCCCTACGAGCAGTACTTC.

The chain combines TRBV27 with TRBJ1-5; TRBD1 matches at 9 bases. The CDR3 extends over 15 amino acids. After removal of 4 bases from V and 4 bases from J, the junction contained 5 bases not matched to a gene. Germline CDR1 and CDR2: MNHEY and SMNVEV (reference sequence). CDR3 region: CASSWGQGRNQPQHF. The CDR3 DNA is TGTGCCAGCAGTTGGGGACAGGGAAGGAATCAGCCCCAGCATTTT.

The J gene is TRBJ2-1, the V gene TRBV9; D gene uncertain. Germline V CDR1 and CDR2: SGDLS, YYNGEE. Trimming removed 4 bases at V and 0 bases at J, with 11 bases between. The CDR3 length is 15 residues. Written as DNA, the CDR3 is TGTGCCAGCAGCTTAGCAGCTAGCTCCTACAATGAGCAGTTCTTC. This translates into CASSLAASSYNEQFF.